The 11 T cell receptor beta chains given below trace back to one sample, sequenced in a study of patients and donors after allogeneic stem cell transplantation. MiXCR, run by TCRdb on the RT-PCR reads, gives a single entry per CDR3 protein. The sample lists about a million distinct CDR3 sequences; roughly 18% were seen once. Input material: blood, either unsorted or a sorted T cell fraction (not recorded which). The receptors stem from a human donor who was either an allogeneic HSCT recipient or a stem cell or donor lymphocyte infusion donor (not recorded which). It is not recorded whose cells these are; they may come from a transplant donor.

This chain's CDR3 is CASSPQLNEQYF. CDR3 sequence (DNA): TGTGCCAGCAGCCCACAGTTAAACGAGCAGTACTTC. The J gene is TRBJ2-7, the V gene TRBV11-1; D is uncertain. The CDR3 covers 12 residues. V dropped 5 bases and J dropped 5 bases, with 10 bases sitting between them. The V gene's germline CDR1 is SGHAT and CDR2 FQDESV (reference sequence). Combining the CDR3 with reference TRBV11-1 and TRBJ2-7 gives the whole variable domain EAEVAQSPRYKITEKSQAVAFWCDPISGHATLYWYRQILGQGPELLVQFQDESVVDDSQLPKDRFSAERLKGVDSTLKIQPAELGDSAMYLCASSPQLNEQYFGPGTRLTVT.

This clonotype showed up just a few times. This rearrangement joins TRBV7-2 to TRBJ2-2, with D unresolved. The CDR3 sequence is 15 residues long. The V gene's germline CDR1 is SGHTA and CDR2 FQGNSA. Trimming removed 1 base from V and 0 bases from J, with 6 bases in between. CDR3 region: CASSLVHSNTGELFF. For the CDR3, the DNA is TGTGCCAGCAGCTTAGTCCACTCGAACACCGGGGAGCTGTTTTTT. Drawing the rest from reference TRBV7-2 and TRBJ2-2, the complete variable domain is GAGVSQSPSNKVTEKGKDVELRCDPISGHTALYWYRQSLGQGLEFLIYFQGNSAPDKSGLPSDRFSAERTGGSVSTLTIQRTQQEDSAVYLCASSLVHSNTGELFFGEGSRLTVL.

The chain couples TRBV12-3 or TRBV12-4 to TRBJ1-3; D might be TRBD1 (6 bases). The CDR3 covers 15 residues. V was clipped by 3 bases and J by 4 bases, with 13 bases between them. The CDR3 DNA reads TGTGCCAGCAGTTTTCTTGGACAGCTCGGAAACACCATATATTTT. Amino acids: CASSFLGQLGNTIYF.

The chain couples TRBV29-1 to TRBJ2-5, with TRBD1 identical over 8 bases. V lost 3 bases to trimming and J lost 5 bases; unmatched junction nucleotides: 11. The V gene's germline CDR1 is SQVTM and CDR2 ANQGSEA. The CDR3 is 15 amino acids. The CDR3 nucleotides are TGCAGCGTTGATGGCCAGGGGGCGAGTTTGGAGACCCAGTACTTC. Protein sequence: CSVDGQGASLETQYF.

The sample holds a few counts of this clonotype. J is TRBJ1-1 and V is TRBV15, with D uncertain. This CDR3 is built from 12 residues. Deletions cut 6 bases from V and 4 bases from J, with 9 bases between. Germline CDR1 LNHNV, CDR2 YYDKDF (reference sequence). The CDR3 region is CATSESGTEAFF. CDR3 DNA: TGTGCCACCAGTGAGTCGGGCACTGAAGCTTTCTTT. The full variable domain, in which reference TRBV15 and TRBJ1-1 provide the parts outside the CDR3, is DAMVIQNPRYQVTQFGKPVTLSCSQTLNHNVMYWYQQKSSQAPKLLFHYYDKDFNNEADTPDNFQSRRPNTSFCFLDIRSPGLGDTAMYLCATSESGTEAFFGQGTRLTVV.

The rearrangement links TRBV11-2 to TRBJ2-1, with 11 bases identical to TRBD2. The CDR3 runs 16 residues. V was clipped by 5 bases and J by 3 bases; unmatched bases: 6. Germline V CDR1 and CDR2: SGHAT, FQNNGV. The CDR3 here is CASSARLAGNYNEQFF. The CDR3 DNA reads TGTGCCAGCAGCGCCCGACTAGCGGGGAACTACAATGAGCAGTTCTTC.

This clonotype has ten or more counts. The V and J genes are TRBV6-5 and TRBJ2-7; no clear D gene. The ends were cut back, 2 bases at V and 0 bases at J, with 8 bases in the middle. Germline assignment: CDR1 MNHEY and CDR2 SVGAGI. The CDR3 sequence is 14 residues long. The CDR3 DNA sequence: TGTGCCAGCAGTTACGGGGTTCGCTCCTACGAGCAGTACTTC. Its protein product is CASSYGVRSYEQYF.

V gene TRBV12-3 or TRBV12-4 combines with J gene TRBJ2-1, with 7 bases matching TRBD1. The CDR3 runs to 15 residues. Trimming at V came to 6 bases and at J to 3 bases, leaving 8 bases not matched to a gene. CDR3 residues: CASRPPGQYYNEQFF. CDR3 sequence (DNA): TGTGCCAGCAGGCCACCGGGACAGTACTACAATGAGCAGTTCTTC.

The V call is TRBV4-2, the J call TRBJ1-3; D uncertain. The CDR3 runs to 15 residues. V lost 0 bases and J 6 bases, leaving 12 bases between the germline ends. Germline V gene data show CDR1 as LGHNA and CDR2 as YNFKEQ. DNA of the CDR3: TGTGCCAGCAGCCAAGAGGGGAGGGTTCCAAACACCATATATTTT. It codes for CASSQEGRVPNTIYF.

This clonotype came up a few times. The chain recombines TRBV10-3 with TRBJ2-1; maybe TRBD2 (6 bases). The germline CDR1 and CDR2 sequences are ENHRY and SYGVKD. This CDR3 is built from 13 residues. V was clipped by 0 bases and J by 7 bases, with 7 bases between them. CDR3 sequence: CAISESRGNEQFF. The DNA for the CDR3 is TGTGCCATCAGTGAGTCTCGGGGGAATGAGCAGTTCTTC.

This clonotype was picked up a small number of times. The chain carries TRBV9 and TRBJ2-1, with unresolved D. This CDR3 is 14 amino acids long. V shed 0 bases and J shed 2 bases, with 6 bases lying between them. Germline CDR1 and CDR2: SGDLS and YYNGEE. The CDR3 loop is CASSVGGTYNEQFF. The CDR3 DNA reads TGTGCCAGCAGCGTAGGGGGAACCTACAATGAGCAGTTCTTC.